The 26 T cell receptor beta chains given below trace back to one sample, sequenced in a study of OX40 agonist ivuxolimab in advanced cancers. Sequenced by immunoSEQ multiplex PCR; TCRdb stores in-frame clones only, minus some. The repertoire holds around 50,000 clones, with about nine tenths as singletons. The specimen was CD4+ or CD8+ T cells sorted from blood, collected in a trial of the OX40 agonist ivuxolimab. All receptors derive from an adult with an advanced solid tumor such as melanoma, head and neck, liver or kidney cancer.

V usage is TRBV6-5 and J usage is TRBJ2-7, with unresolved D. CDR1 MNHEY and CDR2 SVGAGI come from the germline V gene. V lost 2 bases, J lost 3 bases, and 8 bases lay in between. The CDR3 is made up of 13 amino acids. In DNA, the CDR3 is TGTGCCAGCAGTTACCTTCTAGACTACGAGCAGTACTTC. Translation gives CASSYLLDYEQYF.

The chain couples TRBV5-6 to TRBJ1-1; possible D gene TRBD1, 5 bases. The CDR3 has 13 amino acids. CDR1 is SGHDT, CDR2 YYEEEE, per germline. V gave up 4 bases and J gave up 5 bases, with 12 bases separating them. The CDR3 DNA follows: TGTGCCAGCAGCGCGACTTGGGGGACTGAAGCTTTCTTT. Translating it yields CASSATWGTEAFF.

There are a few counts of this clone. The chain couples TRBV30 to TRBJ2-1, with TRBD2 identical over 7 bases. The CDR3 loop spans 16 amino acids. Germline CDR1 is GTSNPN and CDR2 is SVGIG (reference sequence). Germline trimming cut 4 bases from V and 4 bases from J; bases unmatched to any gene: 13. CDR3 coding DNA: TGTGCCTGGACCCCAGTGGGGGAGGGCCTTTACAATGAGCAGTTCTTC. Its translation: CAWTPVGEGLYNEQFF.

This clone was observed once. This rearrangement joins TRBV6-1 to TRBJ2-3; D is uncertain. Germline CDR1 MNHNS, CDR2 SASEGT. V was clipped by 7 bases and J by 6 bases, with 20 bases between them. This CDR3 spans 15 amino acids. The CDR3 DNA reads TGTGCCAGCACCCTCCGGGCCTCGGAACTGGATACGCAGTATTTT. Its translation: CASTLRASELDTQYF.

J is TRBJ2-1 and V is TRBV7-2, with 8 positions matching TRBD2. CDR3 length: 14 amino acids. CDR1 is SGHTA and CDR2 is FQGNSA in the germline V gene. V dropped 7 bases and J dropped 0; count of bases not matched to a gene: 2. CDR3 sequence: CASISGSSYNEQFF. DNA of the CDR3: TGTGCCAGCATCAGCGGGAGCTCCTACAATGAGCAGTTCTTC.

The chain links TRBV7-9 to TRBJ1-1; TRBD1 aligns across 10 bases. This CDR3 comprises 19 residues. Germline V gene lookup returns CDR1 SEHNR and CDR2 FQNEAQ (reference sequence). The trim removed 0 bases at V and 7 bases at J, leaving 17 bases unmatched. CDR3 bases: TGTGCCAGCAGCTTAGCCAAGATAGGACAGGGGGTTCTTACCGGTGAAGCTTTCTTT. This translates into CASSLAKIGQGVLTGEAFF.

The J gene is TRBJ2-7, the V gene TRBV6-5, with TRBD1 identical over 10 bases. Unmatched junction bases numbered 5, after V lost 0 bases and J lost 12 bases. Germline-derived CDR1 and CDR2 are MNHEY and SVGAGI. The CDR3 extends over 13 amino acids. The chain's CDR3 is CASSYSLDRGRYF. The CDR3 coding sequence is TGTGCCAGCAGTTACTCCTTGGACAGGGGGAGGTACTTC.

As regards this clone: The same CDR3 is also encoded by other DNA sequences in this sample. The V call is TRBV6-5, the J call TRBJ1-6; 7 bases map to TRBD1. J lost 8 bases, V lost 0 bases, and 4 bases had no gene match. Germline V gene sequence: CDR1 MNHEY, CDR2 SVGAGI. The length of the CDR3 is 15 residues. The chain's CDR3 is CASSYSRTGDSPLHF. The CDR3 DNA reads as TGTGCCAGCAGTTACTCGAGAACAGGGGATTCACCCCTCCACTTT.

The V and J genes are TRBV7-1 and TRBJ2-7; D is perhaps TRBD2 (5 bases). TRBV7-1 is labeled an ORF, and its function is uncertain. The CDR3 is made up of 14 amino acids. V was cut by 4 bases and J by 4 bases, with 14 bases left in between. The CDR3 DNA sequence: TGTGCCAGCAGCTTACGGGGATCGGGGTACGAGCAGTACTTC. Its translation: CASSLRGSGYEQYF.

The gene calls are TRBV2 and TRBJ2-1; TRBD2 aligns across 11 bases. From germline, CDR1 is SNHLY and CDR2 FYNNEI. This CDR3 has 17 residues. J lost 3 bases, V lost 2 bases, and 6 bases had no gene match. DNA of the CDR3: TGTGCCAGCAGTGAACTCGGGACTAGCGGCTTCTACAATGAGCAGTTCTTC. This translates into CASSELGTSGFYNEQFF.

This rearrangement joins TRBV7-6 to TRBJ2-5; 7 nucleotides agree with TRBD2. Germline assignment: CDR1 SGHVS and CDR2 FNYEAQ. CDR3 size: 15 residues. V trimming: 2 bases; J trimming: 2 bases; junction bases outside the gene matches: 5. CDR3 sequence (DNA): TGTGCCAGCAGCTTAATGGCTAGCGGACAAGAGACCCAGTACTTC. As protein: CASSLMASGQETQYF.

CDR3 sequence: CASSLAAGYGYTF. CDR3 coding DNA: TGTGCCAGCAGCTTGGCCGCTGGCTATGGCTACACCTTC. J is TRBJ1-2 and V is TRBV5-5; unclear D gene. The V gene's germline CDR1 is SGHKS and CDR2 YYEKEE (reference sequence). Trimming removed 0 bases from V and 4 bases from J, with 7 bases in between. The CDR3 totals 13 residues.

The rearrangement joins TRBV7-8 to TRBJ2-3; 9 nucleotides align to TRBD2. The CDR3 sequence is 15 residues long. Germline assignment: CDR1 SGHVS and CDR2 FQNEAQ. V lost 3 bases and J lost 1; bases outside the gene matches: 2. CDR3 coding DNA: TGTGCCAGCAGCTTCCGACTAGCGGGCACAGATACGCAGTATTTT. This codes for CASSFRLAGTDTQYF.

The chain combines TRBV5-1 with TRBJ2-3, with D perhaps TRBD1 (5 bases). CDR1 and CDR2 from the germline V gene are SGHRS and YFSETQ. V lost 6 bases, J lost 2 bases, and 16 bases lay in between. There are 15 residues in the CDR3. CDR3 DNA sequence: TGCGCCAGCACCCCCAGCTCAGGGATCACAGATACGCAGTATTTT. Protein product: CASTPSSGITDTQYF.

The J gene is TRBJ1-4, the V gene TRBV5-1; TRBD1 is a possible D gene (5 bases). The germline V gene has CDR1 SGHRS and CDR2 YFSETQ. The germline V and J ends were trimmed by 1 base and 7 bases, with 11 bases remaining between them. The CDR3 length is 14 residues. Here the CDR3 DNA reads TGCGCCAGCAGCTTGTGGGGGAATGGTGAAAAACTGTTTTTT. Amino acids: CASSLWGNGEKLFF.

The CDR3 DNA follows: TGTGCCAGCAGTTTATATGGGGGATTAAATCAGCCCCAGCATTTT. Amino acids: CASSLYGGLNQPQHF. The J gene is TRBJ1-5, the V gene TRBV27, with D perhaps matching TRBD1 (5 bases). The CDR3 totals 15 residues. V was cut by 1 base and J by 4 bases, with 11 bases left in between. CDR1 MNHEY and CDR2 SMNVEV come from the germline V gene (reference sequence).

This clone was seen a handful of times. This chain joins TRBV7-9 and TRBJ2-1; 10 bases agree with TRBD2. CDR1 and CDR2 (germline): SEHNR, FQNEAQ (reference sequence). The CDR3 contains 16 residues. J gave up 5 bases and V 1 base, and 5 bases lay outside the gene matches. CDR3 nucleotides: TGTGCCAGCAGCTTAGGACGGACTAGCGGACACAATGAGCAGTTCTTC. Amino acid sequence: CASSLGRTSGHNEQFF.

The chain is built from TRBV28 and TRBJ1-1; D gene ambiguous. Per the germline V gene, CDR1 is MDHEN and CDR2 is SYDVKM. CDR3 length: 13 residues. V was pared by 5 bases and J by 5 bases, with 12 bases between. The CDR3 region is CASSRAPRTEAFF. Here the CDR3 DNA reads TGTGCCAGCAGTAGGGCCCCGAGGACTGAAGCTTTCTTT.

The chain links TRBV6-1 to TRBJ1-1; D remains unclear. There are 14 residues in the CDR3. The germline V gene encodes CDR1 MNHNS and CDR2 SASEGT. V was trimmed by 4 bases and J by 0 bases, leaving 9 bases between them. DNA of the CDR3: TGTGCCAGCAGTGGGGGAGATATGAACACTGAAGCTTTCTTT. It codes for CASSGGDMNTEAFF.

The rearrangement links TRBV4-2 to TRBJ2-1; D possibly corresponds to TRBD2 (5 bases). CDR1 LGHNA and CDR2 YNFKEQ come from the germline V gene. The CDR3 is made up of 15 amino acids. Trimming stripped 0 bases from V and 4 bases from J, with 10 bases between. The CDR3 DNA reads as TGTGCCAGCAGCCAAGATCTCGGGGTTTACAATGAGCAGTTCTTC. Residues: CASSQDLGVYNEQFF.

Comment on this clone: One end of the junction varies from germline; a read error may be responsible. The chain has TRBV2 and TRBJ1-2; D is unclear. CDR1 SNHLY and CDR2 FYNNEI come from the germline V gene. The CDR3 runs to 13 residues. The CDR3 is CASREAAVYGYTF. CDR3 sequence (DNA): TGTGCCAGCAGGGAAGCAGCGGTCTATGGCTACACCTTC.

The V call is TRBV5-8, the J call TRBJ2-7, with 8 bases lining up with TRBD2. Germline CDR1 is SGHTS and CDR2 is YDEGEE. The CDR3 runs to 14 residues. V was clipped by 3 bases and J by 4 bases; unmatched bases: 6. This CDR3 reads CASSSTAGVYEQYF. For the CDR3, the DNA is TGTGCCAGCAGCTCAACAGCGGGAGTTTACGAGCAGTACTTC.

V and J are TRBV7-9 and TRBJ2-7; maybe TRBD1 (6 bases). This CDR3 region has 14 residues. Germline V gives CDR1 SEHNR, CDR2 FQNEAQ (reference sequence). V lost 5 bases and J 4 bases, leaving 15 bases between the germline ends. DNA for the CDR3: TGTGCCAGCAGCCAACAGGGTGGAATATACGAGCAGTACTTC. It encodes CASSQQGGIYEQYF.

The rearrangement links TRBV6-1 to TRBJ2-1; 8 positions agree with TRBD1. Germline CDR1 MNHNS, CDR2 SASEGT. V gave up 6 bases and J gave up 2 bases; unmatched junction bases: 6. The CDR3 length is 15 residues. Here the CDR3 DNA reads TGTGCCAGCAGCGGACAGGGACCAGCCTACAATGAGCAGTTCTTC. Its translation is CASSGQGPAYNEQFF.

The chain links TRBV6-6 to TRBJ1-3, with D hard to call. V lost 8 bases to trimming and J lost 3 bases, with 14 bases between them. This CDR3 is 14 amino acids long. Germline values: CDR1 MNHNY, CDR2 SVGAGI (reference sequence). The CDR3 DNA reads TGTGCCAGCTCGGCCCCCGGAGGTGGAAACACCATATATTTT. This encodes CASSAPGGGNTIYF.

The V and J genes are TRBV15 and TRBJ2-1; D call uncertain. V lost 0 bases, J lost 7 bases, and 13 bases lay in between. This CDR3 has 15 residues. Germline CDR1 is LNHNV and CDR2 is YYDKDF (reference sequence). Written as DNA, the CDR3 is TGTGCCACCAGCAGAGATGCCCTGTTCGGGAATGAGCAGTTCTTC. As protein: CATSRDALFGNEQFF.